This T cell receptor beta chain was identified during a study of blood T cell repertoires in COVID-19. Study summary: Sites in the United States, Italy and Spain provided acute and convalescent COVID-19 samples. T cells, B-cell-depleted T cells, or PBMCs provided the cDNA or gDNA that served as material.

In the authors' methods: Nucleated cell number was recorded as an estimate derived from reference gene primer amplification. Generated by immunoSEQ multiplex PCR, the TCRdb table keeps only in-frame clones and is missing some. V and J calls plus clone size are reproduced from that table; the DNA served to infer D and trimming. The sample comprises 250,000 to 350,000 clones, approximately 87% of which are singletons, and roughly 4% rests with the top ten. Sequences were obtained from peripheral blood. The receptor's source is a woman between 50 and 59 years old with active or convalescent COVID-19.

In nucleotides, the CDR3 is TGTGCCAGCAGCGAGGGTAACACTGAAGCTTTCTTT. It codes for CASSEGNTEAFF. The chain employs TRBV7-2 and TRBJ1-1; no clear D. The CDR3 is made up of 12 amino acids. The V and J ends lost 5 bases and 2 bases respectively, with 6 bases between them. CDR1 and CDR2 from the germline V gene are SGHTA and FQGNSA.